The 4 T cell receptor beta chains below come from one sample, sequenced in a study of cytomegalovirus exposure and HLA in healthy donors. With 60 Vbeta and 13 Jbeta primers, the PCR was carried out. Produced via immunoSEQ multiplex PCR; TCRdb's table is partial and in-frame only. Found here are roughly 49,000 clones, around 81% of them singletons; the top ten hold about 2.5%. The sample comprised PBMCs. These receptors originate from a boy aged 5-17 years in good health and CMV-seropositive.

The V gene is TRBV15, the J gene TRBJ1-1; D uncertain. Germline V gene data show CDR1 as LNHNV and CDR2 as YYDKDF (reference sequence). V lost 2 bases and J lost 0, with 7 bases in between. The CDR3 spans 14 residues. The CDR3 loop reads CATSRKLLNTEAFF. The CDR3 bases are TGTGCCACCAGCAGAAAACTTCTGAACACTGAAGCTTTCTTT.

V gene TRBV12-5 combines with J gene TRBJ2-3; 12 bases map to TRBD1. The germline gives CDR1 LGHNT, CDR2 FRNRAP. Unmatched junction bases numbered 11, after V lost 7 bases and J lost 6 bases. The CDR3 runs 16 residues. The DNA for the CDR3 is TGTGCTAGTGCACCCACACGGGGGACAGGGGGCGATACGCAGTATTTT. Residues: CASAPTRGTGGDTQYF.

DNA of the CDR3: TGCGCCAGCAGCCAACAGTACACCGGGGAGCTGTTTTTT. Its protein is CASSQQYTGELFF. This sequence joins TRBV4-1 and TRBJ2-2; no firm D call. Germline V gene lookup returns CDR1 MGHRA and CDR2 YSYEKL. The CDR3 is 13 amino acids. Trimming took 2 bases from V and 3 from J, leaving 4 bases between them.

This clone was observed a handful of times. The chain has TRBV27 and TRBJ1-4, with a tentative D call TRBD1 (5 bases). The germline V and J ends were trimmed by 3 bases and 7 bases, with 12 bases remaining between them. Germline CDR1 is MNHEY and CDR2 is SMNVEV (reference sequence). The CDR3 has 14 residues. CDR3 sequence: CASSFGGVPEKLFF. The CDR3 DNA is TGTGCCAGCAGTTTCGGGGGAGTCCCTGAAAAACTGTTTTTT.